These T cell receptor beta chains were read from a single sample in a study of low-dose radiotherapy and immunotherapy resistance in tumors. TCRdb itself ran the reads through MiXCR, one entry per CDR3 protein. Of tens of thousands of distinct CDR3 sequences listed, 8% to 10% were seen once; the top ten hold around 0.98%. This sample comprised PBMCs, obtained before treatment. These TCRs come from a male donor with prostate cancer. The CDR3 runs from the conserved cysteine through the conserved F or W. The D gene is left open where the match is weak. Sizes are listed as once, few or many counts, or a class when the clone is expanded.

V	size	J	D	CDR3	DNA
TRBV5-8	many	TRBJ2-5	.	CASSLRRQRQETQYF	TGTGCCAGCAGCTTGCGAAGACAACGCCAAGAGACCCAGTACTTC
TRBV5-1	many	TRBJ2-2	TRBD2	CASRRLAGGALLNTGELFF	TGCGCCAGCAGGCGACTAGCGGGAGGGGCCCTCCTTAACACCGGGGAGCTGTTTTTT
TRBV7-2	many	TRBJ2-3	TRBD1	CASSLQGARADTQYF	TGTGCCAGCAGCCTTCAGGGGGCCCGGGCAGATACGCAGTATTTT
TRBV14	many	TRBJ2-5	.	CASSLMPGTQETQYF	TGTGCCAGCAGCCTTATGCCGGGGACCCAAGAGACCCAGTACTTC
TRBV19	many	TRBJ1-1	TRBD1	CASRQGLGGTEAFF	TGTGCCAGCCGACAGGGGCTTGGGGGGACTGAAGCTTTCTTT
TRBV12-3/TRBV12-4	many	TRBJ2-1	TRBD2	CASSARLAGGNNEQFF	TGTGCCAGCAGTGCCAGACTAGCGGGAGGGAACAATGAGCAGTTCTTC
TRBV30	many	TRBJ2-7	.	CAWRGQFYEQYF	TGTGCCTGGAGGGGCCAGTTCTACGAGCAGTACTTC
TRBV29-1	many	TRBJ2-1	TRBD1	CSVRDRGPENEQFF	TGCAGCGTTCGGGACAGGGGGCCAGAAAATGAGCAGTTCTTC
TRBV2	many	TRBJ2-5	TRBD2	CASRNRAGGETQYF	TGTGCCAGCAGAAACAGGGCGGGGGGAGAGACCCAGTACTTC
TRBV10-3	many	TRBJ1-5	.	CATSTGTQPQHF	TGTGCCACCTCGACAGGTACTCAGCCCCAGCATTTT
TRBV7-2	many	TRBJ1-1	.	CASSLAQGGRWTFF	TGTGCCAGCAGCTTAGCGCAAGGGGGGCGCTGGACTTTCTTT